This is a list of T cell receptor beta chains from one sample in a study of OX40 agonist ivuxolimab in advanced cancers. Some clones are missing from TCRdb's copy, which holds only in-frame ones; the method was immunoSEQ multiplex PCR. Counted here are about 9,700 clones, around 80% occurring once; the ten biggest clones make up approximately 31%. The sample here was CD4+ or CD8+ T cells sorted from blood, taken in a trial of the OX40 agonist ivuxolimab. These receptors were taken from an adult with an advanced solid tumor such as melanoma, head and neck, liver or kidney cancer. The CDR3 runs from the conserved cysteine through the conserved F or W. Fields, in order: D gene, J gene, clone size, V gene, CDR3 DNA, CDR3 protein. A D gene is named only where the DNA matches it firmly. Clone size is not always given. Where it is, it says once, few, many or a class for expanded clones.

d_call: .; j_call: TRBJ1-4; clone_size: few; v_call: TRBV15; cdr3_nt: TGTGCCACCTGGGGAACAACTAATGAAAAACTGTTTTTT; cdr3_aa: CATWGTTNEKLFF
d_call: TRBD1; j_call: TRBJ1-4; clone_size: once; v_call: TRBV30; cdr3_nt: TGTGCCTATCCGGGACAGGGGGGTGAAAAACTGTTTTTT; cdr3_aa: CAYPGQGGEKLFF
d_call: TRBD2; j_call: TRBJ2-3; clone_size: .; v_call: TRBV6-4; cdr3_nt: TGTGCCAGCAGTGACGGGGCGGGAGGCACAGATACGCAGTATTTT; cdr3_aa: CASSDGAGGTDTQYF
d_call: .; j_call: TRBJ2-1; clone_size: .; v_call: TRBV29-1; cdr3_nt: TGCAGCGTTATCCCCCCCTACAATGAGCAGTTCTTC; cdr3_aa: CSVIPPYNEQFF
d_call: .; j_call: TRBJ1-1; clone_size: .; v_call: TRBV28; cdr3_nt: TGTGCCAGCAGTCCGATGGGGGAGTACACTGAAGCTTTCTTT; cdr3_aa: CASSPMGEYTEAFF
d_call: TRBD2; j_call: TRBJ2-1; clone_size: .; v_call: TRBV6-1; cdr3_nt: TGTGCCAGTTTCCTAGCGGGCTCCTACAATGAGCAGTTCTTC; cdr3_aa: CASFLAGSYNEQFF
d_call: .; j_call: TRBJ2-3; clone_size: .; v_call: TRBV11-2; cdr3_nt: TGTGCCAGCAGCTTAGGAGCCCCTCCTGGCACGAGCACAGATACGCAGTATTTT; cdr3_aa: CASSLGAPPGTSTDTQYF
d_call: TRBD1; j_call: TRBJ2-5; clone_size: once; v_call: TRBV5-4; cdr3_nt: TGTGCCAGCAGCTTGGGACAGGGGGCTTTGAAGACCCAGTACTTC; cdr3_aa: CASSLGQGALKTQYF
d_call: .; j_call: TRBJ1-4; clone_size: .; v_call: TRBV7-6; cdr3_nt: TGTGCCAGCAGCTATGCGAATGAAAAACTGTTTTTT; cdr3_aa: CASSYANEKLFF
d_call: .; j_call: TRBJ2-1; clone_size: .; v_call: TRBV19; cdr3_nt: TGTGCCAGTAGTATGAGGACAGCGTACAATGAGCAGTTCTTC; cdr3_aa: CASSMRTAYNEQFF
d_call: TRBD1; j_call: TRBJ1-2; clone_size: .; v_call: TRBV6-5; cdr3_nt: TGTGCCAGTAAAAGGCCGGGGACAGGGCAGGATGGCTACACCTTC; cdr3_aa: CASKRPGTGQDGYTF
d_call: TRBD2; j_call: TRBJ2-1; clone_size: .; v_call: TRBV28; cdr3_nt: TGTGCCAGCAGTCTCGGGACTAGCGGAAGCAATGAGCAGTTCTTC; cdr3_aa: CASSLGTSGSNEQFF
d_call: .; j_call: TRBJ2-1; clone_size: .; v_call: TRBV7-9; cdr3_nt: TGTGCCAGCAGCCCGGTGATAGAGGGATCTGCGCAGTTCTTC; cdr3_aa: CASSPVIEGSAQFF
d_call: .; j_call: TRBJ2-2; clone_size: .; v_call: TRBV5-1; cdr3_nt: TGCGCCAGCAGCTTGTTGGTATCGGACACCTCGAACACCGGGGAGCTGTTTTTT; cdr3_aa: CASSLLVSDTSNTGELFF
d_call: TRBD1; j_call: TRBJ2-6; clone_size: .; v_call: TRBV27; cdr3_nt: TGTGCCAGTTCGCGACAGGGGGTGTTGGGGGCCAACGTCCTGACTTTC; cdr3_aa: CASSRQGVLGANVLTF
d_call: .; j_call: TRBJ2-5; clone_size: .; v_call: TRBV9; cdr3_nt: TGTGCCAGCAGTCCGCCAGGGGAAGAGACCCAGTACTTC; cdr3_aa: CASSPPGEETQYF
d_call: TRBD1; j_call: TRBJ1-5; clone_size: .; v_call: TRBV6-5; cdr3_nt: TGTGCCAGCAGGGAGACAGGGGATAGCAATCAGCCCCAGCATTTT; cdr3_aa: CASRETGDSNQPQHF
d_call: .; j_call: TRBJ2-1; clone_size: .; v_call: TRBV6-6; cdr3_nt: TGTGCCAGCAGTTACTCGAGCTCCTACAATGAGCAGTTCTTC; cdr3_aa: CASSYSSSYNEQFF
d_call: TRBD2; j_call: TRBJ2-3; clone_size: .; v_call: TRBV6-1; cdr3_nt: TGTGCCAGCAGTGAAATGGGGGGGGCAGATACGCAGTATTTT; cdr3_aa: CASSEMGGADTQYF
d_call: .; j_call: TRBJ2-3; clone_size: .; v_call: TRBV30; cdr3_nt: TGTGCCTGGGGGCTGGAGACAGATACGCAGTATTTT; cdr3_aa: CAWGLETDTQYF
d_call: .; j_call: TRBJ1-1; clone_size: .; v_call: TRBV9; cdr3_nt: TGTGCCAGCAGCGTAGTGTCAAGCTCTGAAGCTTTCTTT; cdr3_aa: CASSVVSSSEAFF
d_call: .; j_call: TRBJ2-5; clone_size: .; v_call: TRBV21-1; cdr3_nt: TGTGCCAGCACCACTCGGACCCAGTACTTC; cdr3_aa: CASTTRTQYF
d_call: TRBD1; j_call: TRBJ2-5; clone_size: .; v_call: TRBV11-2; cdr3_nt: TGTGCCAGCAGCTCGTACCGGGACAGGCAAGAGACCCAGTACTTC; cdr3_aa: CASSSYRDRQETQYF
d_call: .; j_call: TRBJ1-5; clone_size: few; v_call: TRBV6-5; cdr3_nt: TGTGCCAGCAGACCCTGGACGGATAGCAATCAGCCCCAGCATTTT; cdr3_aa: CASRPWTDSNQPQHF
d_call: .; j_call: TRBJ2-5; clone_size: .; v_call: TRBV28; cdr3_nt: TGTGCCAGCAGTTCGCGCTCGAAAGCCACCCAAGAGACCCAGTACTTC; cdr3_aa: CASSSRSKATQETQYF
d_call: .; j_call: TRBJ1-1; clone_size: few; v_call: TRBV23-1; cdr3_nt: TGCGCCAGCAGTCCGCCTTCCCCGACGAGGTCTGAAGCTTTCTTT; cdr3_aa: CASSPPSPTRSEAFF
d_call: .; j_call: TRBJ1-2; clone_size: .; v_call: TRBV7-9; cdr3_nt: TGTGCCAGCAGCAAGACGGTTAACTATGGCTACACCTTC; cdr3_aa: CASSKTVNYGYTF
d_call: TRBD1; j_call: TRBJ2-1; clone_size: .; v_call: TRBV2; cdr3_nt: TGTGCCAGCAGCCCGGGACAGAGGTCCAATGAGCAGTTCTTC; cdr3_aa: CASSPGQRSNEQFF
d_call: .; j_call: TRBJ2-1; clone_size: .; v_call: TRBV6-5; cdr3_nt: TGTGCCAGCAGCCCAATTCACTCGGGGGGCGGTGAGCAGTTCTTC; cdr3_aa: CASSPIHSGGGEQFF
d_call: TRBD1; j_call: TRBJ1-4; clone_size: .; v_call: TRBV9; cdr3_nt: TGTGCCAGCAGCGTAGAGGGGACAGGGTCAAATGAAAAACTGTTTTTT; cdr3_aa: CASSVEGTGSNEKLFF
d_call: .; j_call: TRBJ2-1; clone_size: once; v_call: TRBV10-3; cdr3_nt: TGTGCCATCACCAAGACACCCTACAATGAGCAGTTCTTC; cdr3_aa: CAITKTPYNEQFF
d_call: .; j_call: TRBJ1-2; clone_size: .; v_call: TRBV15; cdr3_nt: TGTGCCACCAGCAGAGAGGAAGGAGATGGCTACACCTTC; cdr3_aa: CATSREEGDGYTF
d_call: .; j_call: TRBJ1-4; clone_size: .; v_call: TRBV9; cdr3_nt: TGTGCCAGCAGCGAATACGGGGCGGACGGTGAAAAACTGTTTTTT; cdr3_aa: CASSEYGADGEKLFF
d_call: .; j_call: TRBJ2-2; clone_size: .; v_call: TRBV30; cdr3_nt: TGTGCCTGGAGGGGTGAATCGGCCGGGGAGCTGTTTTTT; cdr3_aa: CAWRGESAGELFF
d_call: TRBD1; j_call: TRBJ2-3; clone_size: .; v_call: TRBV7-7; cdr3_nt: TGTGCTAGCAGCGCCGACAGGGGGCTCAGCACAGATACGCAGTATTTT; cdr3_aa: CASSADRGLSTDTQYF
d_call: TRBD1; j_call: TRBJ2-5; clone_size: .; v_call: TRBV6-5; cdr3_nt: TGTGCCAGCAGTTCCGGGACAGGTGGCGGAGAGACCCAGTACTTC; cdr3_aa: CASSSGTGGGETQYF
d_call: .; j_call: TRBJ1-3; clone_size: .; v_call: TRBV9; cdr3_nt: TGTGCCAGCAGCGTACAGGGCTCTGGAAACACCATATATTTT; cdr3_aa: CASSVQGSGNTIYF
d_call: .; j_call: TRBJ1-1; clone_size: once; v_call: TRBV7-7; cdr3_nt: TGTGCTAGCAGCTTAGCCGAGGGGACTGAAGCTTTCTTT; cdr3_aa: CASSLAEGTEAFF
d_call: TRBD1; j_call: TRBJ2-7; clone_size: few; v_call: TRBV7-8; cdr3_nt: TGTGCCAGCAGCTTACACGACACGGGACAGATCTCCTACGAGCAGTACTTC; cdr3_aa: CASSLHDTGQISYEQYF
d_call: TRBD2; j_call: TRBJ2-1; clone_size: .; v_call: TRBV9; cdr3_nt: TGTGCCAGCAGCGTAGCCCCGGCGGGAGGGTACAATGAGCAGTTCTTC; cdr3_aa: CASSVAPAGGYNEQFF
d_call: .; j_call: TRBJ2-7; clone_size: .; v_call: TRBV6-6; cdr3_nt: TGTGCCAGCAGTGACGCCAGGCCCTACGAGCAGTACTTC; cdr3_aa: CASSDARPYEQYF
d_call: .; j_call: TRBJ1-5; clone_size: .; v_call: TRBV6-6; cdr3_nt: TGTGCCAGCAGTGAAGTCACACAGCATTTT; cdr3_aa: CASSEVTQHF
d_call: .; j_call: TRBJ2-3; clone_size: once; v_call: TRBV7-2; cdr3_nt: TGTGCCAGCAGCCAAACCGACCTAGGGTCGGATACGCAGTATTTT; cdr3_aa: CASSQTDLGSDTQYF
d_call: .; j_call: TRBJ2-5; clone_size: .; v_call: TRBV21-1; cdr3_nt: TGTGCCAGGGGACTAGCTCAAGAGACCCAGTACTTC; cdr3_aa: CARGLAQETQYF
d_call: TRBD1; j_call: TRBJ1-1; clone_size: once; v_call: TRBV5-1; cdr3_nt: TGCGCCAGCAGCAAGACAGGGCCGAACACTGAAGCTTTCTTT; cdr3_aa: CASSKTGPNTEAFF
d_call: TRBD2; j_call: TRBJ2-3; clone_size: .; v_call: TRBV9; cdr3_nt: TGTGCCAGCAGCGAACGGACTAGCTTTCCACCGGATACGCAGTATTTT; cdr3_aa: CASSERTSFPPDTQYF
d_call: .; j_call: TRBJ2-7; clone_size: .; v_call: TRBV4-1; cdr3_nt: TGCGCCAGCAGCCAGTCAGGGGAGCGGAGCTACGAGCAGTACTTC; cdr3_aa: CASSQSGERSYEQYF
d_call: .; j_call: TRBJ2-7; clone_size: .; v_call: TRBV5-1; cdr3_nt: TGCGCCAGCCATTCGGACAGATACGAGCAGTACTTC; cdr3_aa: CASHSDRYEQYF